Shown below are 10 T cell receptor beta chains from a single sample sequenced in a study of OX40 agonist ivuxolimab in advanced cancers. The data were produced by immunoSEQ multiplex PCR, yet TCRdb's version contains in-frame clones alone and is incomplete. In the table there are roughly 56,000 clones, around 83% of which are singletons. The sequenced sample was CD4+ or CD8+ T cells sorted from blood, obtained in a trial of the OX40 agonist ivuxolimab. The receptors were sampled from an adult with an advanced solid tumor such as melanoma, head and neck, liver or kidney cancer.

The chain couples TRBV7-9 to TRBJ2-1; TRBD1 agrees at 7 bases. V lost 5 bases to trimming and J lost 7 bases; unmatched junction nucleotides: 2. Germline loops: CDR1 SEHNR, CDR2 FQNEAQ (reference sequence). The CDR3 runs 12 residues. The CDR3 bases are TGTGCCAGCAGCACGACAGGGAATGAGCAGTTCTTC. Translating gives CASSTTGNEQFF.

The chain couples TRBV10-2 to TRBJ2-7; TRBD2 matches 11 bases. Per germline, CDR1 WSHSY and CDR2 SAAADI. This CDR3 is 14 amino acids long. V was clipped by 6 bases and J by 4 bases; unmatched bases: 5. CDR3 region: CASRNPSGRYEQYF. The CDR3 nucleotides are TGCGCCAGCAGGAATCCTAGCGGGAGGTACGAGCAGTACTTC.

This clone was found once. The rearrangement uses TRBV28 and TRBJ2-3, with D possibly TRBD2 on 6 matching bases. The CDR3 covers 19 residues. From germline, CDR1 is MDHEN and CDR2 SYDVKM. The V end lost 6 bases, the J end lost 1 base, and 26 bases lay between the germline ends. CDR3 DNA: TGTGCCAGCAGCCCTACGCGTCTAGCTAACTGGGGGGGCACAGATACGCAGTATTTT. Protein sequence: CASSPTRLANWGGTDTQYF. Full variable domain (rest looked up from reference TRBV28 and TRBJ2-3): DVKVTQSSRYLVKRTGEKVFLECVQDMDHENMFWYRQDPGLGLRLIYFSYDVKMKEKGDIPEGYSVSREKKERFSLILESASTNQTSMYLCASSPTRLANWGGTDTQYFGPGTRLTVL.

This clone occurred a few times. The V and J genes are TRBV5-1 and TRBJ2-2, with TRBD1 identical over 7 bases. CDR1 is SGHRS and CDR2 is YFSETQ in the germline V gene. The CDR3 length is 17 residues. V lost 2 bases and J lost 7; bases outside the gene matches: 14. CDR3 loop: CASSFDAGTVGGGELFF. CDR3 bases: TGCGCCAGCAGCTTCGACGCCGGGACAGTGGGCGGCGGGGAGCTGTTTTTT. Variable domain in full (rest from reference TRBV5-1 and TRBJ2-2): KAGVTQTPRYLIKTRGQQVTLSCSPISGHRSVSWYQQTPGQGLQFLFEYFSETQRNKGNFPGRFSGRQFSNSRSEMNVSTLELGDSALYLCASSFDAGTVGGGELFFGEGSRLTVL.

The genes are TRBV2 and TRBJ2-3; D unresolved. The CDR3 spans 14 residues. Germline CDR1 SNHLY, CDR2 FYNNEI. Trimming stripped 7 bases from V and 4 bases from J, with 15 bases between. In DNA form, the CDR3 reads TGTGCCAGCAAGTCGGAGCCGTCCGCAGATACGCAGTATTTT. The encoded protein is CASKSEPSADTQYF. Combining the CDR3 with reference TRBV2 and TRBJ2-3 gives the whole variable domain EPEVTQTPSHQVTQMGQEVILRCVPISNHLYFYWYRQILGQKVEFLVSFYNNEISEKSEIFDDQFSVERPDGSNFTLKIRSTKLEDSAMYFCASKSEPSADTQYFGPGTRLTVL.

This clone occurred once. The chain combines TRBV7-4 with TRBJ1-1; no reliable D call. CDR1 and CDR2 from the germline V gene are SGHVT and SQSDAQ. The V end was cut by 2 bases, the J end by 7 bases, with 14 bases between. The CDR3 length is 14 residues. In nucleotides, the CDR3 is TGTGCCAGCAGCTTACAAGGCCAGGCGAATGAAGCTTTCTTT. Its protein is CASSLQGQANEAFF.

The chain couples TRBV5-1 to TRBJ2-3, with 9 positions matching TRBD1. The CDR3 is 15 amino acids. Looked up from germline, CDR1 is SGHRS and CDR2 is YFSETQ. The V gene end was trimmed by 0 bases and the J gene end by 4 bases; junction bases not matched to a gene: 3. CDR3 nucleotide sequence: TGCGCCAGCAGCTTGGCCCGGGACAGGGCAGATACGCAGTATTTT. Amino acid sequence: CASSLARDRADTQYF.

V and J are TRBV11-2 and TRBJ1-1; D is perhaps TRBD1 (5 bases). Trimming took off 1 base at V and 1 base at J, with 7 bases between the two ends. CDR3 size: 14 residues. Germline CDR1 SGHAT, CDR2 FQNNGV. The CDR3 loop is CASSLGGGNTEAFF. In nucleotides, the CDR3 is TGTGCCAGCAGCTTAGGGGGGGGGAACACTGAAGCTTTCTTT.

This chain joins TRBV7-2 and TRBJ1-4, with D unresolved. Trimming left V 3 bases short and J 8 bases short, with 16 bases between. The CDR3 extends over 15 amino acids. The V gene's germline CDR1 is SGHTA and CDR2 FQGNSA. CDR3 region: CASSFSGRSWEKLFF. The DNA for the CDR3 is TGTGCCAGCAGCTTTTCCGGGCGAAGTTGGGAAAAACTGTTTTTT.

The chain uses TRBV4-1 and TRBJ2-1; D is uncertain. The CDR3 contains 13 residues. V lost 3 bases and J lost 10, with 13 bases in between. Germline-derived CDR1 and CDR2 are MGHRA and YSYEKL. Here the CDR3 DNA reads TGCGCCAGCAGCCAGGGCGTTAGTACGGAGCAGTTCTTC. As protein: CASSQGVSTEQFF.